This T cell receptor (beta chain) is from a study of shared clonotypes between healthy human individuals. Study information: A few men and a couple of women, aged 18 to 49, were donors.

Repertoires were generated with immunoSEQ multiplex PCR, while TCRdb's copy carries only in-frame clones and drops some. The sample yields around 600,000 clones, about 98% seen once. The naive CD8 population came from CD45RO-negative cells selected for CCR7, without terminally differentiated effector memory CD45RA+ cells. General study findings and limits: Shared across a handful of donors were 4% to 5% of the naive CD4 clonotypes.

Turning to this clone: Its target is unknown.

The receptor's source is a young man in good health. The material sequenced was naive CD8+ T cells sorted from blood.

The CDR3 spells CASGSGGVDPDTQYF. The CDR3 DNA follows: TGTGCTAGTGGTTCGGGCGGGGTGGACCCAGATACGCAGTATTTT. This chain connects TRBV12-5 to TRBJ2-3; D might be TRBD2 (6 bases). CDR3 length: 15 residues. V shed 4 bases and J shed 4 bases, with 15 bases lying between them. From germline, CDR1 is LGHNT and CDR2 FRNRAP.